A single sample gave rise to the 2 T cell receptor beta chains below, sequenced in a study of blood T cell repertoires in COVID-19 (dated by TCRdb to 2020 to 2021). Receptor libraries were prepared by the immunoSEQ multiplex PCR assay. TCRdb holds this immuneACCESS table with in-frame rearrangements only. Some clones are missing; in checked studies, unresolved V genes explain under half, and the rest has no known cause. The sample profile shows approximately 250,000 clones; 86% of them were found once. About 2% of the sample goes to the ten largest clones. Sequenced input: peripheral blood. Receptors were obtained from a man aged 30-40 years who had recovered from COVID-19.

This rearrangement joins TRBV3-1 (or the pseudogene TRBV3-2) to TRBJ1-2; D is ambiguous. Germline values: CDR1 LGHDT, CDR2 YNNKEL (reference sequence). The CDR3 is 14 residues long. V was shortened by 1 base and J by 2 bases, with 8 bases between the two germline ends. The CDR3 here is CASSQAGGNYGYTF. CDR3 bases: TGTGCCAGCAGCCAAGCAGGAGGGAACTATGGCTACACCTTC.

This rearrangement joins TRBV5-1 to TRBJ2-5; the D gene is possibly TRBD2 (6 bases). Germline V gives CDR1 SGHRS, CDR2 YFSETQ. V lost 2 bases, J lost 5 bases, and 16 bases lay in between. This CDR3 contains 15 residues. The CDR3 sequence is CASSLKLAEGETQYF. The CDR3 DNA reads TGCGCCAGCAGCTTAAAACTAGCCGAGGGGGAGACCCAGTACTTC.